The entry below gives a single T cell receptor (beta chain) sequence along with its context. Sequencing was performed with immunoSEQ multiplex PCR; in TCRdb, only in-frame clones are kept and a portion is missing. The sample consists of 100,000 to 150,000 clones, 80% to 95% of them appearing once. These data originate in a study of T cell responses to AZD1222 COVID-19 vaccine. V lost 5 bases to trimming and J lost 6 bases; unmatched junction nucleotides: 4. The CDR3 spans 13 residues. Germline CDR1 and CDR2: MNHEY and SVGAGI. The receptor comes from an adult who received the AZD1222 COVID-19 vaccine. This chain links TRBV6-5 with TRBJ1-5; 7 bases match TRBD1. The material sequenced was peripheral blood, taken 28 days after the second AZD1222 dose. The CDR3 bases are TGTGCCAGCAGTAGGACAGGTAGTCAGCCCCAGCATTTT. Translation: CASSRTGSQPQHF.